This T cell receptor beta chain was documented in a study of blood T cell repertoires in COVID-19. Per the study methods: By means of reference gene primer amplification, nucleated cell counts were estimated. The table came from immunoSEQ multiplex PCR; TCRdb's copy has only in-frame clones and leaves some out. V and J calls plus clone size are reproduced from that table; the DNA served to infer D and trimming. The sample holds more than 95,000 clones, about four fifths seen once. CDR1 and CDR2 from the germline V gene are LNHNV and YYDKDF (reference sequence). This CDR3 comprises 15 residues. Trimming took 0 bases from V and 0 from J, leaving 6 bases between them.

This chain uses TRBV15 with TRBJ1-3; D gene ambiguous. Sequenced material: peripheral blood. The receptor was derived from a woman between 65 and 79 years old with acute or convalescent COVID-19. In nucleotides, the CDR3 is TGTGCCACCAGCAGAGATCTAACCTCTGGAAACACCATATATTTT. It yields the protein CATSRDLTSGNTIYF.